This T cell receptor (beta chain) was profiled in a study of blood T cells in healthy people across ages. This clonotype was seen a few times. For the second PCR, which ran for roughly 6 to 11 cycles, a sample-barcoded 5' primer and a J-beta primer mix were used. TCRdb itself ran the 5' RACE reads through MiXCR, one entry per CDR3 protein. Of about 1.5 million distinct CDR3 sequences listed, 35% to 45% are singletons. V was cut by 0 bases and J by 6 bases, with 15 bases left in between. This CDR3 is built from 15 residues. Per germline, CDR1 SGHTA and CDR2 FQGNSA. The source is a woman under 30 in good health. The chain employs TRBV7-2 and TRBJ2-7; D may be TRBD2 (5 bases). Sequencing used blood. The CDR3 DNA reads TGTGCCAGCAGCTTAGCGCATGGAGGTCAAGGCGAGCAGTACTTC. Amino acid sequence: CASSLAHGGQGEQYF.